Listed below are T cell receptor beta chains from one sample, sequenced in a study of regulatory T cells in long-lasting Graves disease. MiXCR was run by TCRdb on the multiplex PCR reads, yielding one entry per CDR3 protein. The table records about 540,000 distinct CDR3 sequences, approximately 13% of them present only once. The data were also submitted as part of a second study, on T cells in Graves' hyperthyroidism and ophthalmopathy.

Here the sequenced sample was peripheral blood mononuclear cells (PBMCs), taken at new diagnosis, from a patient treated with antithyroid drugs. The receptors derive from a man aged 25-40 years with Graves disease. Each CDR3 is given with its conserved first and last residue. Fields, in order: clone size, J gene, D gene, V gene, CDR3 DNA, CDR3 protein. The D gene is left open where the match is weak. Size tells how often a clone was seen (once, few, many) or the class of an expanded clone, and some rows leave it out.

clone size: many
J gene: TRBJ1-1
D gene: -
V gene: TRBV2
CDR3 DNA: TGTGCCAGCCAACAGGCCTGGGTGTTGGCTGAAGCTTTCTTT
CDR3 protein: CASQQAWVLAEAFF

clone size: many
J gene: TRBJ1-2
D gene: -
V gene: TRBV2
CDR3 DNA: TGTGCCAGCAGTGATGGACAGAACTATGGCTACACCTTC
CDR3 protein: CASSDGQNYGYTF

clone size: many
J gene: TRBJ1-1
D gene: TRBD1
V gene: TRBV7-8
CDR3 DNA: TGTGCCAGTCAGGGGGCGAACACTGAAGCTTTCTTT
CDR3 protein: CASQGANTEAFF

clone size: many
J gene: TRBJ2-7
D gene: -
V gene: TRBV7-3
CDR3 DNA: TGTGCCAGCAGCTTTACAGGTGGCTCCTACGAGCAGTACTTC
CDR3 protein: CASSFTGGSYEQYF

clone size: few
J gene: TRBJ2-5
D gene: -
V gene: TRBV4-1
CDR3 DNA: TGCGCCAGCAGCAAAGGCAGCCAAGAGACCCAGTACTTC
CDR3 protein: CASSKGSQETQYF

clone size: few
J gene: TRBJ2-4
D gene: -
V gene: TRBV11-2
CDR3 DNA: TGTGCCAGCAGCTCCACCAGGGAGGGGGACATTCAGTACTTC
CDR3 protein: CASSSTREGDIQYF

clone size: few
J gene: TRBJ2-4
D gene: -
V gene: TRBV3-1
CDR3 DNA: TGTGCCAGCAGCCAAGACACAGGGTGGGACATTCAGTACTTC
CDR3 protein: CASSQDTGWDIQYF

clone size: -
J gene: TRBJ2-6
D gene: -
V gene: TRBV29-1
CDR3 DNA: TGCAGCGTTTGGGCCGGGGCCAACGTCCTGACTTTC
CDR3 protein: CSVWAGANVLTF

clone size: -
J gene: TRBJ2-5
D gene: TRBD2
V gene: TRBV3-1
CDR3 DNA: TGTGTCAGCAGCCATATTGTGACTAGCGGGATCCAAGAGACCCAGTACTTC
CDR3 protein: CVSSHIVTSGIQETQYF

clone size: many
J gene: TRBJ2-1
D gene: -
V gene: TRBV12-3/TRBV12-4
CDR3 DNA: TGTGCCAGCACCAACCCGGGGGTGGCGCCTGACAATGAGCAGTTCTTC
CDR3 protein: CASTNPGVAPDNEQFF

clone size: many
J gene: TRBJ2-1
D gene: TRBD2
V gene: TRBV12-3/TRBV12-4
CDR3 DNA: TGTGCCAGCAGTGTCCTAGCGGGAGGGCCGGCCTACAATGAGCAGTTCTTC
CDR3 protein: CASSVLAGGPAYNEQFF

clone size: few
J gene: TRBJ2-5
D gene: -
V gene: TRBV7-9
CDR3 DNA: TGTGCCAGCAGTTTCGACGGGGGCCCAGAGACCCAGTACTTC
CDR3 protein: CASSFDGGPETQYF

clone size: many
J gene: TRBJ2-5
D gene: -
V gene: TRBV2
CDR3 DNA: TGTGCCAGCAGTGAGAGCAGGGACAAAGAGACCCAGTACTTC
CDR3 protein: CASSESRDKETQYF

clone size: -
J gene: TRBJ2-3
D gene: TRBD2
V gene: TRBV5-1
CDR3 DNA: TGCGCCAGCAGCTTGGCTTGGCTAGCGGGAGGCCTCACAGATACGCAGTATTTT
CDR3 protein: CASSLAWLAGGLTDTQYF

clone size: many
J gene: TRBJ2-2
D gene: -
V gene: TRBV2
CDR3 DNA: TGTGCCAGCAAATTCATGGAGGCCGGGGAGCTGTTTTTT
CDR3 protein: CASKFMEAGELFF

clone size: many
J gene: TRBJ1-3
D gene: TRBD1
V gene: TRBV29-1
CDR3 DNA: TGCAGCGTTGGAGGGACAGCCTCTGGAAACACCATATATTTT
CDR3 protein: CSVGGTASGNTIYF

clone size: many
J gene: TRBJ2-3
D gene: TRBD2
V gene: TRBV20-1
CDR3 DNA: TGCAGTGCTAGAGATGATAGGGCGGGAGATGGCTATACGCAGTATTTT
CDR3 protein: CSARDDRAGDGYTQYF

clone size: few
J gene: TRBJ2-2
D gene: -
V gene: TRBV7-9
CDR3 DNA: TGTGCCAGCAGCCGGAGGGGGGAGCTGTTTTTT
CDR3 protein: CASSRRGELFF

clone size: many
J gene: TRBJ2-1
D gene: TRBD2
V gene: TRBV3-1
CDR3 DNA: TGTGCCAGCAGCCAACGCATCCGGACTAGCGGATACTACAATGAGCAGTTCTTC
CDR3 protein: CASSQRIRTSGYYNEQFF

clone size: few
J gene: TRBJ2-3
D gene: -
V gene: TRBV27
CDR3 DNA: TGTGCCAGCAGCCCTGACTGGCCTGATACGCAGTATTTT
CDR3 protein: CASSPDWPDTQYF

clone size: few
J gene: TRBJ1-3
D gene: TRBD1
V gene: TRBV7-2
CDR3 DNA: TGTGCCAGCAGCTTATCAGGGGGCGACGGAAACACCATATATTTT
CDR3 protein: CASSLSGGDGNTIYF

clone size: many
J gene: TRBJ2-7
D gene: -
V gene: TRBV28
CDR3 DNA: TGTGCCAGCAGTATGACAGTACCCTACGAGCAGTACTTC
CDR3 protein: CASSMTVPYEQYF

clone size: many
J gene: TRBJ2-7
D gene: TRBD2
V gene: TRBV9
CDR3 DNA: TGTGCCAGCAGCGGTAGCGGGATCGGATACGAGCAGTACTTC
CDR3 protein: CASSGSGIGYEQYF